The next 10 T cell receptor beta chains were all read from a single sample in a study of T cells in Graves' hyperthyroidism and ophthalmopathy. The TCR beta CDR3 regions underwent amplification using RNA transcripts as the source. The HTBI primer set drove a first-round RT-PCR of the TCR CDR3. Each CDR3 protein is one row after TCRdb ran MiXCR on the multiplex PCR reads. The sample carries about 200,000 distinct CDR3 sequences, around 20% recorded once. The source material was blood. These receptors were obtained from a man aged 35 to 55 with Graves' hyperthyroidism.

The V call is TRBV19, the J call TRBJ2-3, with 7 bases matching TRBD2. CDR3 length: 18 residues. V was pared by 0 bases and J by 0 bases, with 9 bases of the junction left unmatched. Germline lookup yields CDR1 LNHDA and CDR2 SQIVND (reference sequence). DNA for the CDR3: TGTGCCAGTAGTATAGATCAAGTTAGCGGGCGAAGCACAGATACGCAGTATTTT. It yields the protein CASSIDQVSGRSTDTQYF.

The chain combines TRBV7-8 with TRBJ2-1; 11 positions agree with TRBD2. CDR1 and CDR2 (germline): SGHVS, FQNEAQ. The CDR3 consists of 18 residues. The V gene end was trimmed by 2 bases and the J gene end by 6 bases; junction bases not matched to a gene: 12. The CDR3 DNA sequence: TGTGCCAGCAGCTTACTATCCGTAGCGGGAGGGCCTGGCAATGAGCAGTTCTTC. It yields the protein CASSLLSVAGGPGNEQFF.

This clonotype was seen repeatedly, ten times or more. The chain links TRBV6-6 to TRBJ1-1; 11 positions match TRBD1. The V segment lost 2 bases and the J segment 4 bases; nucleotides outside the gene matches: 9. The CDR3 is made up of 17 amino acids. Germline lookup yields CDR1 MNHNY and CDR2 SVGAGI (reference sequence). CDR3 in DNA: TGTGCCAGCAGTTACCACTTAGGGACAGGGGGGCTCACTGAAGCTTTCTTT. Encoded protein: CASSYHLGTGGLTEAFF.

This clonotype came up a few times. The V call is TRBV5-1, the J call TRBJ2-5; 10 bases align to TRBD1. The CDR3 totals 15 residues. J gave up 3 bases and V 3 bases, and 5 bases lay outside the gene matches. From germline, CDR1 is SGHRS and CDR2 YFSETQ. CDR3 nucleotides: TGCGCCAGCAGCTGGGGAGGGACAGGGGAAGAGACCCAGTACTTC. Translation gives CASSWGGTGEETQYF.

The chain links TRBV6-1 to TRBJ2-3, with 9 bases that match TRBD1. The ends lost 4 bases at V and 6 bases at J; junction bases unmatched: 2. The CDR3 length is 13 residues. Germline V gives CDR1 MNHNS, CDR2 SASEGT. The CDR3 is CASSAGTGDTQYF. CDR3 nucleotides: TGTGCCAGCAGTGCCGGGACAGGGGATACGCAGTATTTT.

This clonotype was seen repeatedly, ten times or more. The chain joins TRBV12-5 to TRBJ2-1; TRBD2 matches 7 bases. V was clipped by 7 bases and J by 5 bases; unmatched bases: 2. This CDR3 is 12 amino acids long. Per the germline V gene, CDR1 is LGHNT and CDR2 is FRNRAP. In nucleotides, the CDR3 is TGTGCTAGTGCCCGGGGGGACAATGAGCAGTTCTTC. Translating gives CASARGDNEQFF.

In its sample, this clonotype was seen many times. The chain uses TRBV7-2 and TRBJ1-2; TRBD1 matches at 8 bases. The CDR3 is 17 amino acids. The trim removed 1 base at V and 4 bases at J, leaving 11 bases unmatched. Germline V lookup: CDR1 SGHTA, CDR2 FQGNSA. The CDR3 spells CASSLGTLDRGGYGYTF. The CDR3 DNA is TGTGCCAGCAGCTTAGGAACCCTTGACAGGGGTGGCTATGGCTACACCTTC.

This clonotype was detected ten times or more. The V gene is TRBV12-3 or TRBV12-4, the J gene TRBJ1-2; perhaps TRBD1 as D (6 bases). Trimming pared 1 base from V and 1 base from J, leaving 10 bases between. This CDR3 spans 15 amino acids. The CDR3 loop reads CASSLGGARNYGYTF. The CDR3 DNA reads as TGTGCCAGCAGTTTAGGGGGGGCGCGTAACTATGGCTACACCTTC.

This clonotype was recorded at least ten times. This rearrangement joins TRBV16 to TRBJ1-1, with D possibly TRBD1 on 5 matching bases. V was pared by 0 bases and J by 6 bases, with 17 bases between. The CDR3 has 16 amino acids. CDR1 is KGHSY, CDR2 FQNENV, per germline. CDR3 sequence: CASSQSRQGLSPEAFF. CDR3 nucleotides: TGTGCCAGCAGCCAATCACGCCAGGGTCTGTCCCCTGAAGCTTTCTTT.

This clonotype was counted many times. This sequence joins TRBV7-3 and TRBJ1-2; D is unresolved. The germline CDR1 and CDR2 sequences are SGHTA and FQGTGA. V shed 5 bases and J shed 8 bases, with 15 bases lying between them. The CDR3 runs 13 residues. The CDR3 is CASSPRTQEGYTF. DNA for the CDR3: TGTGCCAGCAGCCCCAGGACTCAGGAAGGCTACACCTTC.